These 21 T cell receptor beta chains share one sample of origin, sequenced in a study of shared clonotypes between healthy human individuals. The protocol was immunoSEQ multiplex PCR, while the TCRdb copy is restricted to in-frame clones and leaves out a portion. Of 450,000 to 500,000 clones listed, 79% are singletons. The specimen sequenced was PBMCs. All receptors derive from a woman aged 35 to 49 in good health. Some clones in this sample may be carry-over from other donors' samples.

This clone has only a few counts. This chain joins TRBV10-2 and TRBJ2-1; D possibly matches TRBD1 or TRBD2 (6 bases each). CDR3 length: 15 amino acids. V dropped 6 bases and J dropped 9 bases, with 21 bases sitting between them. Germline V gene lookup returns CDR1 WSHSY and CDR2 SAAADI. The CDR3: CASSPGGSTISEQFF. Here the CDR3 DNA reads TGCGCCAGCAGCCCCGGGGGCAGCACAATCAGTGAGCAGTTCTTC.

CDR3 amino acids: CASRRTVIYGYTF. The CDR3 DNA is TGTGCCAGCCGGAGGACGGTGATCTATGGCTACACCTTC. The chain carries TRBV2 and TRBJ1-2; D not resolved. Per germline, CDR1 SNHLY and CDR2 FYNNEI. This CDR3 contains 13 residues. The V gene lost 8 bases and the J gene lost 4 bases, with 14 bases spanning the gap.

The V and J genes are TRBV6-6 and TRBJ2-2; tentative D call: TRBD2 (5 bases). In germline, CDR1 is MNHNY, CDR2 SVGAGI (reference sequence). CDR3 size: 15 residues. Trimming cost V 5 bases and J 0 bases, with 10 bases left between them. CDR3 in DNA: TGTGCCAGCAGTATCCGGACTGCGAACACCGGGGAGCTGTTTTTT. Translating gives CASSIRTANTGELFF.

This chain connects TRBV18 to TRBJ1-5; D is unclear. Germline V gene sequence: CDR1 KGHSH, CDR2 LQKENI. Trimming removed 1 base at V and 5 bases at J, with 9 bases between. The CDR3 is 14 amino acids. Here the CDR3 DNA reads TGTGCCAGCTCACCACAGGCCGCAGATCAGCCCCAGCATTTT. This codes for CASSPQAADQPQHF.

V and J are TRBV5-1 and TRBJ1-1; D is possibly TRBD1 (6 bases). V was shortened by 5 bases and J by 1 base, with 15 bases between the two germline ends. The CDR3 contains 15 residues. Germline V gene data show CDR1 as SGHRS and CDR2 as YFSETQ. The CDR3 reads CASSPTGTTNTEAFF. In DNA, the CDR3 is TGCGCCAGCAGTCCAACCGGGACAACGAACACTGAAGCTTTCTTT.

This chain connects TRBV9 to TRBJ2-2, with D hard to call. Germline values: CDR1 SGDLS, CDR2 YYNGEE. The CDR3 contains 17 residues. Trimming stripped 1 base from V and 0 bases from J, with 13 bases between. The CDR3 here is CASSVNPGHSNTGELFF. As DNA, the CDR3 is TGTGCCAGCAGCGTAAACCCAGGTCACTCGAACACCGGGGAGCTGTTTTTT.

The CDR3: CASSRNAGGASPQHF. The CDR3 nucleotides read TGTGCCAGCAGCCGCAATGCTGGGGGGGCATCGCCCCAGCATTTT. The chain joins TRBV21-1 to TRBJ1-5. TRBV21-1 is recorded as a pseudogene. The CDR3 totals 15 residues.

The chain couples TRBV6-1 to TRBJ1-2, with a weak D call TRBD1 (6 bases). The germline CDR1 and CDR2 sequences are MNHNS and SASEGT. This CDR3 is built from 13 residues. V was cut by 8 bases and J by 8 bases, with 18 bases left in between. CDR3 region: CASRWGRGDGYTF. The CDR3 coding sequence is TGTGCCAGCCGTTGGGGGCGCGGAGACGGCTACACCTTC.

This clone was found many times. V is TRBV7-8 and J is TRBJ2-7; TRBD2 is a possible D gene (6 bases). This CDR3 region has 12 residues. CDR1 and CDR2 from the germline V gene are SGHVS and FQNEAQ. The V end lost 5 bases, the J end lost 4 bases, and 9 bases lay between the germline ends. The CDR3 DNA sequence: TGTGCCAGCAGCGTCGGGAGTTACGAGCAGTACTTC. This translates into CASSVGSYEQYF.

The chain employs TRBV4-1 and TRBJ2-7; no clear D gene. The CDR3 runs to 15 residues. V was trimmed by 1 base and J by 2 bases, leaving 12 bases between them. Germline V lookup: CDR1 MGHRA, CDR2 YSYEKL. The CDR3 nucleotides read TGCGCCAGCAGCCAAGTGCCCCAGGAGACCTACGAGCAGTACTTC. Its protein is CASSQVPQETYEQYF.

Remarks on this clone: Relative to the germline gene, one junction end is altered; a read error may explain this. This chain links TRBV7-9 with TRBJ2-1; no clear D. The CDR3 has 14 amino acids. In germline, CDR1 is SEHNR, CDR2 FQNEAQ (reference sequence). The CDR3: CASSEAHGYNEQFF. The CDR3 region has the DNA TGTGCCAGCAGCGAGGCCCACGGTTACAATGAACAGTTCTTC. The full variable domain, rest sourced from reference TRBV7-9 and TRBJ2-1, is DTGVSQNPRHKITKRGQNVTFRCDPISEHNRLYWYRQTLGQGPEFLTYFQNEAQLEKSRLLSDRFSAERPKGSFSTLEIQRTEQGDSAMYLCASSEAHGYNEQFFGPGTRLTVL.

The chain combines TRBV5-6 with TRBJ1-5, with 7 positions matching TRBD1. The CDR3 has 15 residues. CDR1 is SGHDT and CDR2 is YYEEEE in the germline V gene. J gave up 2 bases and V 1 base, and 3 bases lay outside the gene matches. Here the CDR3 reads CASSLQGGGNQPQHF. In nucleotides, the CDR3 is TGTGCCAGCAGCTTGCAGGGGGGCGGCAATCAGCCCCAGCATTTT.

This clone came up once. Given a much more abundant clone one base away, this may be a read error. The rearrangement links TRBV29-1 to TRBJ1-2; unclear D gene. The V gene's germline CDR1 is SQVTM and CDR2 ANQGSEA. This CDR3 region has 14 residues. In DNA form, the CDR3 reads TGCAGCGTTGCCCTCGGATCCGAGAACTGTGGCTACACCTTC. Translated: CSVALGSENCGYTF.

The rearrangement uses TRBV7-3 and TRBJ2-1, with TRBD2 matching over 9 bases. The CDR3 covers 16 residues. CDR1 is SGHTA and CDR2 is FQGTGA in the germline V gene. With V trimmed by 0 bases and J by 7 bases, 7 bases remained unmatched. CDR3 protein: CASSLTSPGLANEQFF. The CDR3 nucleotides are TGTGCCAGCAGCTTAACTTCTCCAGGACTAGCGAATGAGCAGTTCTTC.

This clone appeared a single time. The chain employs TRBV5-1 and TRBJ2-3; TRBD1 is a possible D gene (6 bases). Germline CDR1 and CDR2: SGHRS and YFSETQ. Trimming took 7 bases from V and 0 from J, leaving 12 bases between them. The CDR3 sequence is 14 residues long. CDR3 DNA: TGCGCCAGCCAGGGGATAGGAAGCACAGATACGCAGTATTTT. Its translation is CASQGIGSTDTQYF.

This clone was counted only a few times. The chain joins TRBV2 to TRBJ2-7; 9 bases align to TRBD2. This CDR3 region has 14 residues. Germline values: CDR1 SNHLY, CDR2 FYNNEI. The junction had 6 bases not matched to a gene; V was cut back by 6 bases and J by 3 bases. DNA for the CDR3: TGTGCCAGCAGGCAGACTAGCGGACGCTACGAGCAGTACTTC. This translates into CASRQTSGRYEQYF.

This chain connects TRBV28 to TRBJ2-1, with D possibly being TRBD2 (6 bases). V dropped 3 bases and J dropped 7 bases, with 13 bases sitting between them. The CDR3 covers 14 residues. From germline, CDR1 is MDHEN and CDR2 SYDVKM. CDR3 DNA: TGTGCCAGCAGTTTCGGTAGCGGAAGGAATGAGCAGTTCTTC. Its translation: CASSFGSGRNEQFF.

The chain recombines TRBV27 with TRBJ2-7; D gene unclear. V was clipped by 0 bases and J by 0 bases, with 6 bases between them. The germline CDR1 and CDR2 sequences are MNHEY and SMNVEV (reference sequence). CDR3 length: 14 residues. The CDR3 sequence: CASSLSSPSYEQYF. The CDR3 coding sequence is TGTGCCAGCAGTTTATCTAGCCCCTCCTACGAGCAGTACTTC.

The chain combines TRBV6-1 with TRBJ1-4, with unresolved D. V lost 6 bases to trimming and J lost 6 bases, with 14 bases between them. Germline CDR1 reads MNHNS; CDR2 reads SASEGT. The CDR3 covers 14 residues. In DNA form, the CDR3 reads TGTGCCAGCAGCGAGGGCCCGTGGGATGAAAAACTGTTTTTT. Protein sequence: CASSEGPWDEKLFF.

The rearrangement links TRBV29-1 to TRBJ2-4; D might be TRBD2 (5 bases). Trimming took 1 base from V and 7 from J, leaving 8 bases between them. Germline V gene lookup returns CDR1 SQVTM and CDR2 ANQGSEA. The CDR3 length is 12 residues. The CDR3 here is CSVEGVANIQYF. CDR3 nucleotide sequence: TGCAGCGTTGAAGGGGTAGCGAACATTCAGTACTTC.

This clone was observed once. The CDR3 reads CASSLGPFGRDTGELFF. The CDR3 DNA is TGTGCCAGCAGCTTGGGTCCGTTCGGTAGAGACACCGGGGAGCTGTTTTTT. The chain uses TRBV5-6 and TRBJ2-2, with no clear D. The V end lost 0 bases, the J end lost 3 bases, and 15 bases lay between the germline ends. Germline assignment: CDR1 SGHDT and CDR2 YYEEEE. The CDR3 sequence is 17 residues long.